Listed below are T cell receptor beta chains from one sample, sequenced in a study of blood T cell repertoires in COVID-19. Profiled with immunoSEQ multiplex PCR; TCRdb holds only in-frame clones, not every one. The sample includes over 400,000 clones, about nine tenths of them seen just once. Sequenced material: peripheral blood. These receptors were obtained from a woman between 25 and 40 years old with active or convalescent COVID-19. CDR3s include the opening cysteine and the closing phenylalanine or tryptophan. Each record gives: CDR3 DNA, CDR3 protein, D gene, V gene, J gene, clone size. A D gene is named only where the DNA matches it firmly. Not every row has a clone size; where given, it reads once, few, many or a size class.

cdr3_nt: TGTGCCAGCAAAAGCGGGGGGTTGAATGAGCAGTTCTTC
cdr3_aa: CASKSGGLNEQFF
d_call: TRBD2
v_call: TRBV2
j_call: TRBJ2-1
clone_size: .

cdr3_nt: TGTGCCAGCAGCCTACTAGCGGCCATGGGAGGACGGGAGACCCAGTACTTC
cdr3_aa: CASSLLAAMGGRETQYF
d_call: TRBD2
v_call: TRBV9
j_call: TRBJ2-5
clone_size: .

cdr3_nt: TGTGCCAGTAGTAACATACCCAATTTTAACACTGAAGCTTTCTTT
cdr3_aa: CASSNIPNFNTEAFF
d_call: .
v_call: TRBV19
j_call: TRBJ1-1
clone_size: once

cdr3_nt: TGTGCCAGCAGTGACTTAGCTGATGGGAGGGGTGGCTACACCTTC
cdr3_aa: CASSDLADGRGGYTF
d_call: .
v_call: TRBV6-4
j_call: TRBJ1-2
clone_size: .

cdr3_nt: TGTGCCAGCAGTTCCCTCGCGGGGGGCTCCTACGAGCAGTACTTC
cdr3_aa: CASSSLAGGSYEQYF
d_call: TRBD2
v_call: TRBV27
j_call: TRBJ2-7
clone_size: once

cdr3_nt: TGTGCCAGCAGCAAAAAAGACAGGGGGCGAGAGACCCAGTACTTC
cdr3_aa: CASSKKDRGRETQYF
d_call: .
v_call: TRBV21-1
j_call: TRBJ2-5
clone_size: .

cdr3_nt: TGTGCCAGCAGCTTAGCCGGGGGGGCTCGTGAAGCTTTCTTT
cdr3_aa: CASSLAGGAREAFF
d_call: .
v_call: TRBV7-9
j_call: TRBJ1-1
clone_size: .

cdr3_nt: TGTGCCAGCAGTGGTATAGCGGGAGACCACGATACGCAGTATTTT
cdr3_aa: CASSGIAGDHDTQYF
d_call: TRBD2
v_call: TRBV2
j_call: TRBJ2-3
clone_size: few

cdr3_nt: TGTGCCAGCAGCTTTCCCGGGACAGAGTATGGCTACACCTTC
cdr3_aa: CASSFPGTEYGYTF
d_call: TRBD1
v_call: TRBV7-9
j_call: TRBJ1-2
clone_size: few

cdr3_nt: TGTGCCAGCAGTCCAAGACTAGATCTGGCAGATACGCAGTATTTT
cdr3_aa: CASSPRLDLADTQYF
d_call: .
v_call: TRBV6-5
j_call: TRBJ2-3
clone_size: .

cdr3_nt: TGCGCCAGCAGCCAAGATAGAAATGAGCAGTTCTTC
cdr3_aa: CASSQDRNEQFF
d_call: .
v_call: TRBV4-1
j_call: TRBJ2-1
clone_size: .

cdr3_nt: TGTGCCAGCAGCCCGACAGGGGGAGATACGCAGTATTTT
cdr3_aa: CASSPTGGDTQYF
d_call: TRBD1
v_call: TRBV7-9
j_call: TRBJ2-3
clone_size: .

cdr3_nt: TGTGCCTGGAGTGGACAAGGGGGTTCGGCCCAGCATTTT
cdr3_aa: CAWSGQGGSAQHF
d_call: .
v_call: TRBV30
j_call: TRBJ1-5
clone_size: once

cdr3_nt: TGTGCCAGCAGATACAGGGGGGGGTCCTCTGACACTGAAGCTTTCTTT
cdr3_aa: CASRYRGGSSDTEAFF
d_call: TRBD1
v_call: TRBV2
j_call: TRBJ1-1
clone_size: .

cdr3_nt: TGCAGCGTTGATAGCGAGTCGCCGAGCGGCTATGGCTACACCTTC
cdr3_aa: CSVDSESPSGYGYTF
d_call: .
v_call: TRBV29-1
j_call: TRBJ1-2
clone_size: .

cdr3_nt: TGTGCCAGTACCCGGGCCCCCGGGGTGGGTGGCTACACCTTC
cdr3_aa: CASTRAPGVGGYTF
d_call: .
v_call: TRBV19
j_call: TRBJ1-2
clone_size: .

cdr3_nt: TGCGCCAGCAGACTCGACCCCGGGTTGGTCGACACTGAAGCTTTCTTT
cdr3_aa: CASRLDPGLVDTEAFF
d_call: .
v_call: TRBV4-1
j_call: TRBJ1-1
clone_size: .

cdr3_nt: TGTGCCAGCAGCTTGGCGGGGACTAGAACAGATACGCAGTATTTT
cdr3_aa: CASSLAGTRTDTQYF
d_call: TRBD2
v_call: TRBV5-5
j_call: TRBJ2-3
clone_size: .

cdr3_nt: TGTGCCAGCAGTGAAGAGGCAGGGTATGGCTACACCTTC
cdr3_aa: CASSEEAGYGYTF
d_call: .
v_call: TRBV2
j_call: TRBJ1-2
clone_size: .

cdr3_nt: TGTGCCAGCAGTTTAAGGCTGGAGACTGAAGCTTTCTTT
cdr3_aa: CASSLRLETEAFF
d_call: .
v_call: TRBV12-3/TRBV12-4
j_call: TRBJ1-1
clone_size: .

cdr3_nt: TGTGCCACCAGTGATTCGACAGGGCGCGGCTACACCTTC
cdr3_aa: CATSDSTGRGYTF
d_call: TRBD1
v_call: TRBV24-1
j_call: TRBJ1-2
clone_size: .

cdr3_nt: TGTGCCAGCAGCTCACAGGGGCCTCCAGATACGCAGTATTTT
cdr3_aa: CASSSQGPPDTQYF
d_call: TRBD1
v_call: TRBV7-2
j_call: TRBJ2-3
clone_size: .

cdr3_nt: TGCGCCAGCAGTGAGACAGGGGCTCACACAGATACGCAGTATTTT
cdr3_aa: CASSETGAHTDTQYF
d_call: TRBD1
v_call: TRBV10-1
j_call: TRBJ2-3
clone_size: .

cdr3_nt: TGTGCCAGCACCCCACAGGGTAGTTCCACTGAAGCTTTCTTT
cdr3_aa: CASTPQGSSTEAFF
d_call: .
v_call: TRBV12-1
j_call: TRBJ1-1
clone_size: .

cdr3_nt: TGTGCCAGCAGTGACTCTAGGGGGACAGAAGAAGCTTTCTTT
cdr3_aa: CASSDSRGTEEAFF
d_call: TRBD1
v_call: TRBV6-4
j_call: TRBJ1-1
clone_size: .

cdr3_nt: TGTGCCAGTAGTATAGGCGTTTCCAGGAAAAATAGGAACACTGAAGCTTTCTTT
cdr3_aa: CASSIGVSRKNRNTEAFF
d_call: .
v_call: TRBV19
j_call: TRBJ1-1
clone_size: .

cdr3_nt: TGCAGCGTTGATTCTGGGCCATATGGCTACACCTTC
cdr3_aa: CSVDSGPYGYTF
d_call: .
v_call: TRBV29-1
j_call: TRBJ1-2
clone_size: .